The rows below give T cell receptor beta chains drawn from one sample of a study of T cells in Graves' hyperthyroidism and ophthalmopathy. TCRdb redid the calling of the multiplex PCR reads with MiXCR, one entry per CDR3 protein. This table has a few hundred thousand distinct CDR3 sequences, less than 20% appearing once. The specimen sequenced was blood. Receptors were obtained from a woman between 18 and 29 years old with Graves' hyperthyroidism. Each CDR3 is given with its conserved first and last residue. D genes are given only for firm matches. Rows give clone size only sometimes, using once, few, many, or a class for an expanded clone.

size: many; J: TRBJ1-2; V: TRBV9; D: -; length: 16; CDR3: CASSVAYREFDYGYTF; DNA: TGTGCCAGCAGCGTAGCCTACAGGGAGTTCGACTATGGCTACACCTTC
size: -; J: TRBJ2-2; V: TRBV24-1; D: -; length: 13; CDR3: CATSDLQGGELFF; DNA: TGTGCCACCAGTGATCTTCAAGGCGGGGAGCTGTTTTTT
size: few; J: TRBJ2-1; V: TRBV28; D: TRBD2; length: 10; CDR3: CASSRTSQFF; DNA: TGTGCCAGCAGCAGGACTAGCCAGTTCTTC
size: many; J: TRBJ2-3; V: TRBV4-1; D: -; length: 15; CDR3: CASKELAVSTDTQYF; DNA: TGCGCCAGCAAGGAGCTAGCCGTAAGCACAGATACGCAGTATTTT
size: many; J: TRBJ2-7; V: TRBV6-1; D: -; length: 13; CDR3: CASSEVRAYEQYF; DNA: TGTGCCAGCAGTGAAGTTAGAGCCTACGAGCAGTACTTC
size: many; J: TRBJ2-3; V: TRBV20-1; D: -; length: 14; CDR3: CSAGERVGTDTQYF; DNA: TGCAGTGCGGGGGAAAGGGTCGGAACAGATACGCAGTATTTT
size: -; J: TRBJ2-1; V: TRBV5-1; D: -; length: 15; CDR3: CASSPTTSPSDEQFF; DNA: TGCGCCAGCAGCCCGACGACATCTCCCTCGGATGAGCAGTTCTTC
size: many; J: TRBJ1-1; V: TRBV27; D: TRBD1; length: 14; CDR3: CASGGDRGFTEAFF; DNA: TGTGCCAGCGGTGGGGACAGGGGTTTCACTGAAGCTTTCTTT
size: -; J: TRBJ1-3; V: TRBV14; D: -; length: 16; CDR3: CASSQRGLLFGNTIYF; DNA: TGTGCCAGCAGCCAAAGGGGGTTGTTGTTTGGAAACACCATATATTTT
size: many; J: TRBJ1-5; V: TRBV30; D: -; length: 14; CDR3: CAWSVLGANQPQHF; DNA: TGTGCCTGGAGTGTATTGGGGGCAAATCAGCCCCAGCATTTT
size: many; J: TRBJ2-2; V: TRBV7-9; D: -; length: 12; CDR3: CASSAGGGELFF; DNA: TGTGCCAGCAGCGCAGGTGGCGGGGAGCTGTTTTTT